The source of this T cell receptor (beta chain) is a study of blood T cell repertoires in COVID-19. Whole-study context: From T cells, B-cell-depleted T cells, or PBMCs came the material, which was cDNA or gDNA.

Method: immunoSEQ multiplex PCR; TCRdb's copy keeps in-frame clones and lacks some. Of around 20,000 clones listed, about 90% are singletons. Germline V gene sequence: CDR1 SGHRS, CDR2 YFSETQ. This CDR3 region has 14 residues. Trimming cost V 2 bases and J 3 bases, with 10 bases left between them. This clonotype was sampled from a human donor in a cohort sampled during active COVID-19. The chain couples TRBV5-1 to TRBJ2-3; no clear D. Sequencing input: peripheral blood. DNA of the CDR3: TGCGCCAGCAGCTTCGGTCTCGTTACAGATACGCAGTATTTT. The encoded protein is CASSFGLVTDTQYF. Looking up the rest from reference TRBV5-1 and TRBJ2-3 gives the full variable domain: KAGVTQTPRYLIKTRGQQVTLSCSPISGHRSVSWYQQTPGQGLQFLFEYFSETQRNKGNFPGRFSGRQFSNSRSEMNVSTLELGDSALYLCASSFGLVTDTQYFGPGTRLTVL.